This TCR beta chain was identified during a study of shared clonotypes between healthy human individuals. The material for each subset, its genomic DNA, was split evenly across several immunoSEQ plates. Using immunoSEQ multiplex PCR, the repertoire was profiled, and TCRdb retains in-frame clones only, with some absent. The table records around 2.5 million clones, approximately 94% of them present only once. With 6 bases removed from V and 3 bases from J, the gap between germline ends came to 14 bases. The CDR3 totals 14 residues. Germline assignment: CDR1 MDHEN and CDR2 SYDVKM. The specimen was naive CD4+ T cells from PBMCs. Subset denoted: CD45RA+ positively selected. This sequence originates from a man in his late teens or twenties in good health. Some clones in this sample may be carry-over from other donors' samples. The rearrangement joins TRBV28 to TRBJ1-2, with a weak D call TRBD1 (5 bases). CDR3 in DNA: TGTGCCAGCAGGAGGGGCATGGGATACTATGGCTACACCTTC. It specifies CASRRGMGYYGYTF.